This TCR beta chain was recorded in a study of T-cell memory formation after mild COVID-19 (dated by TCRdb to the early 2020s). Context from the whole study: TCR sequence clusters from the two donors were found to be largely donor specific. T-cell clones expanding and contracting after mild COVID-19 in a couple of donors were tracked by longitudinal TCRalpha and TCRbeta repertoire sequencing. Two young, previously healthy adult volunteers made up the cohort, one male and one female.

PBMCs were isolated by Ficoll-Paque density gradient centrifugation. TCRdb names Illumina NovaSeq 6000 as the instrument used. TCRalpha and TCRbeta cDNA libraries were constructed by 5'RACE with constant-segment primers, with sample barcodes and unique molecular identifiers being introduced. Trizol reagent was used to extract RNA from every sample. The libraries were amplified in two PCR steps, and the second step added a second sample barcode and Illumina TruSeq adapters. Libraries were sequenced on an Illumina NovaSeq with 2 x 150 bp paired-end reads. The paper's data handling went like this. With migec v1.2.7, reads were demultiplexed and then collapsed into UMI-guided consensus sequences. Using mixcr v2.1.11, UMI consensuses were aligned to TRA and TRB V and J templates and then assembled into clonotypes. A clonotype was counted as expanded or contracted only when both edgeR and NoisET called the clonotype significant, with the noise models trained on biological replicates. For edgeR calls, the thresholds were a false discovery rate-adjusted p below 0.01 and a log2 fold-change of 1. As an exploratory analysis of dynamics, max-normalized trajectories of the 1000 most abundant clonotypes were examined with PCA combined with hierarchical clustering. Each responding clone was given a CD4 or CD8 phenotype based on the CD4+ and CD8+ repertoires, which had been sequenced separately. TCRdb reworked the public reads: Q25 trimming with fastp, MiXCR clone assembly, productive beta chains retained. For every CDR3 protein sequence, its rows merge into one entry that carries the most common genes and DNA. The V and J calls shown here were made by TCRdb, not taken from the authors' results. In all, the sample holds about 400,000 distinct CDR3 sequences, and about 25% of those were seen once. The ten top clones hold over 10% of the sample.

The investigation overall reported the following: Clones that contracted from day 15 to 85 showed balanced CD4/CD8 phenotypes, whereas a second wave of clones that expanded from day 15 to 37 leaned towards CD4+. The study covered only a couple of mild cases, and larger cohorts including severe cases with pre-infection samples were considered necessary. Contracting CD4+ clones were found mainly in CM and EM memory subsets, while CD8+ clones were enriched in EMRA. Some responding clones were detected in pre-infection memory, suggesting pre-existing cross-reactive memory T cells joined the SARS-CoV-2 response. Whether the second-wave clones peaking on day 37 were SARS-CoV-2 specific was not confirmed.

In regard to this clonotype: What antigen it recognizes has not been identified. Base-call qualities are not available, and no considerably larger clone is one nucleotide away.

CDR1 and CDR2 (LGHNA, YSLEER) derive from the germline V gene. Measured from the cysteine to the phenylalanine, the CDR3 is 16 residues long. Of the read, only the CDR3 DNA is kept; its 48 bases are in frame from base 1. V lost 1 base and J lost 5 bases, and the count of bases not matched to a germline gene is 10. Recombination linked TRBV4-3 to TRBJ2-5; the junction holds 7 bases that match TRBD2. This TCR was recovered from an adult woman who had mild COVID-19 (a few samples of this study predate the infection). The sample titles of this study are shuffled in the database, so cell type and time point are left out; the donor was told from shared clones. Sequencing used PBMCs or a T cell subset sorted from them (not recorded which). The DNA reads TGCGCCAGCAGCCAAGGAGCGAAGACTAGCAAGGAGACCCAGTACTTC. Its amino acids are CASSQGAKTSKETQYF.